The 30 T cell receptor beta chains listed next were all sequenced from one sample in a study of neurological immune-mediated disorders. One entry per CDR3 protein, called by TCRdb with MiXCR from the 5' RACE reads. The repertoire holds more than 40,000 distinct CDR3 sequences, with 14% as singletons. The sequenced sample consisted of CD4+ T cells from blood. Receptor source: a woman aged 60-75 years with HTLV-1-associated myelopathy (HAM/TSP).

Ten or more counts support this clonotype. The CDR3 reads CSARYAGGIDYEQYF. In DNA, the CDR3 is TGCAGTGCTAGATACGCGGGGGGCATAGACTACGAGCAGTACTTC. V and J are TRBV20-1 and TRBJ2-7, with 8 nucleotides matching TRBD2. V was pared by 2 bases and J by 3 bases, with 9 bases of the junction left unmatched. The CDR3 is made up of 15 amino acids. The V gene's germline CDR1 is DFQATT and CDR2 SNEGSKA (reference sequence).

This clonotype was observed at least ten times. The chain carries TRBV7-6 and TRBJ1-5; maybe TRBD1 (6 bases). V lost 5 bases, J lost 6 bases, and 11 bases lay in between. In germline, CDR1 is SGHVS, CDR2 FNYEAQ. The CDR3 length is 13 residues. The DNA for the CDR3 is TGTGCCAGCAGCCGTGGACAGCTTCAGCCCCAGCATTTT. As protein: CASSRGQLQPQHF.

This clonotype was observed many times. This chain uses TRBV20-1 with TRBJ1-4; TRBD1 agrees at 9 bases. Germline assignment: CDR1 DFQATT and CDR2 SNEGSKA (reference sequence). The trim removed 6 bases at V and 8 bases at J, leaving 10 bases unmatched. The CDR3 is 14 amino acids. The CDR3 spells CSALTGTGTEKLFF. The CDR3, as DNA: TGCAGTGCCCTGACCGGGACAGGGACCGAAAAACTGTTTTTT.

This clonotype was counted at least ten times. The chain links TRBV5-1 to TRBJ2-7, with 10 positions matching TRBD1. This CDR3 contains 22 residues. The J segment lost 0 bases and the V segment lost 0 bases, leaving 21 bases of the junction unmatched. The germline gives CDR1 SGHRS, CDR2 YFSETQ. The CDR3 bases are TGCGCCAGCAGCTTGGCCCCCGATTGGGACAGGGGAGGAATAAGCGGCTCCTACGAGCAGTACTTC. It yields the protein CASSLAPDWDRGGISGSYEQYF. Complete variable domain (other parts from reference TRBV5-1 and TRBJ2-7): KAGVTQTPRYLIKTRGQQVTLSCSPISGHRSVSWYQQTPGQGLQFLFEYFSETQRNKGNFPGRFSGRQFSNSRSEMNVSTLELGDSALYLCASSLAPDWDRGGISGSYEQYFGPGTRLTVT.

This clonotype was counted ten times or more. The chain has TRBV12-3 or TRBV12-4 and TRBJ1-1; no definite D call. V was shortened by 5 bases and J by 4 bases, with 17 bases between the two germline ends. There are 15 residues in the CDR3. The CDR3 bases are TGTGCCAGCAGTCTCGGGCACCCCAGTTCCACTGAAGCTTTCTTT. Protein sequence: CASSLGHPSSTEAFF.

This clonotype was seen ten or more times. CDR3 coding DNA: TGCAGTGCTACCCGGGGGTACACAGATACGCAGTATTTT. It codes for CSATRGYTDTQYF. V is TRBV20-1 and J is TRBJ2-3, with a possible D match to TRBD2 (6 bases). Per germline, CDR1 DFQATT and CDR2 SNEGSKA (reference sequence). CDR3 size: 13 residues. The V end was cut by 4 bases, the J end by 2 bases, with 10 bases between.

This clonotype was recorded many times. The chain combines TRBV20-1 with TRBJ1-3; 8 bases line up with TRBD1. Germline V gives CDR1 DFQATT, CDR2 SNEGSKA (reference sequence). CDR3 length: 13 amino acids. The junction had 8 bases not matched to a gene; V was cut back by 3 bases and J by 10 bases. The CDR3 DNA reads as TGCAGTGCTAGGAGACAGGGGACATTGACCATATATTTT. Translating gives CSARRQGTLTIYF.

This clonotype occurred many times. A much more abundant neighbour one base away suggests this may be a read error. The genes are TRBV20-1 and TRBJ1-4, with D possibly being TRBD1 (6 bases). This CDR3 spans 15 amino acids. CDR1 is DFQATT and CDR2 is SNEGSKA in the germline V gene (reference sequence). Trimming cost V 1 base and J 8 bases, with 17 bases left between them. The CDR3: CSARGSQGTREKLFF. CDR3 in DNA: TGCAGTGCTAGAGGGAGTCAGGGGACACGAGAAAAACTGTTTTTT.

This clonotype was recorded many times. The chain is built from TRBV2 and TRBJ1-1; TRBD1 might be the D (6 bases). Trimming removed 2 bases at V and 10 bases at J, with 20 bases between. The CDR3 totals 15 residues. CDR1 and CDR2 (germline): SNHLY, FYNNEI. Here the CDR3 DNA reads TGTGCCAGCAGTGAACGGTTGGGGGCGGGGTTTGGAGCTTTCTTT. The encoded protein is CASSERLGAGFGAFF. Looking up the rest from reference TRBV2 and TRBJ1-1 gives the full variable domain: EPEVTQTPSHQVTQMGQEVILRCVPISNHLYFYWYRQILGQKVEFLVSFYNNEISEKSEIFDDQFSVERPDGSNFTLKIRSTKLEDSAMYFCASSERLGAGFGAFFGQGTRLTVV.

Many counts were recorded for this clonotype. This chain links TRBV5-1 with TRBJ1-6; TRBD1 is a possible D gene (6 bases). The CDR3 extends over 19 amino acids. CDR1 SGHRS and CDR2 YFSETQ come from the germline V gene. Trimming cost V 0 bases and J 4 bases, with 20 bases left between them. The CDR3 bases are TGCGCCAGCAGCTTGGATGCTCGCGGCCGGGGGCATTATAATTCACCCCTCCACTTT. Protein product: CASSLDARGRGHYNSPLHF.

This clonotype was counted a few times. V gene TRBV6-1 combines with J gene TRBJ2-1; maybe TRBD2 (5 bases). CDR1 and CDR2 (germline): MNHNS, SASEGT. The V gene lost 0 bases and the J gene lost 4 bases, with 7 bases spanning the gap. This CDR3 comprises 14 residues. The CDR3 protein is CASSEARGYNEQFF. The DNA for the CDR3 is TGTGCCAGCAGTGAAGCACGGGGATACAATGAGCAGTTCTTC.

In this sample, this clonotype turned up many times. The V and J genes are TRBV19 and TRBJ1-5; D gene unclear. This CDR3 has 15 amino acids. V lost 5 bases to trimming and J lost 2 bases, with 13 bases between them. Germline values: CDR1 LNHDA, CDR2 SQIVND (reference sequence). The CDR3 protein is CASSSSPSGNQPQHF. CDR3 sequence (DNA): TGTGCCAGTAGTTCAAGCCCTAGCGGCAATCAGCCCCAGCATTTT.

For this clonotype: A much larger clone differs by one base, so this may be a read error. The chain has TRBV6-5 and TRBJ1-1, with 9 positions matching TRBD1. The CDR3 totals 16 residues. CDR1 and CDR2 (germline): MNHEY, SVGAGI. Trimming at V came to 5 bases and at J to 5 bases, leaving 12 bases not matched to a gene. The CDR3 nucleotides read TGTGCCAGCAGTCATACGACTCGGGACAGGGAAACTGAAGCTTTCTTT. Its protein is CASSHTTRDRETEAFF.

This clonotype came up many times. In DNA form, the CDR3 reads TGCAGTGCTAGAGCAGGGGGGGCCTACAATGAGCAGTTCTTC. Translating it yields CSARAGGAYNEQFF. The J gene is TRBJ2-1, the V gene TRBV20-1, with D perhaps matching TRBD1 or TRBD2 (7 bases each). V was pared by 1 base and J by 2 bases, with 9 bases between. Germline CDR1 reads DFQATT; CDR2 reads SNEGSKA (reference sequence). CDR3 size: 14 residues.

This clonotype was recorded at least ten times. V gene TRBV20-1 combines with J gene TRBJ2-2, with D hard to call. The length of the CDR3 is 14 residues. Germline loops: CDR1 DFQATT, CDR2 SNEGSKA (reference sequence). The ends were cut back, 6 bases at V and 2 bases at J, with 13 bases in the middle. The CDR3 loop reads CSAVRTGNTGELFF. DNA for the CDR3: TGCAGTGCCGTAAGGACGGGTAACACCGGGGAGCTGTTTTTT.

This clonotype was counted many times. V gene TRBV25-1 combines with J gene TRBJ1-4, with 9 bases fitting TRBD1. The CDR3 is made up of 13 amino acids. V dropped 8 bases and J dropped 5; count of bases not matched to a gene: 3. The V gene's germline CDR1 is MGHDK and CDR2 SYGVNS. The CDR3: CASRGTGNEKLFF. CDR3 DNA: TGTGCCAGCCGAGGGACAGGGAATGAAAAACTGTTTTTT.

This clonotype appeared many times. As DNA, the CDR3 is TGCGCCACCTCGCCGGGGGCCTACGAGCAGTACTTC. As protein: CATSPGAYEQYF. The chain links TRBV10-1 to TRBJ2-7, with a tentative D call TRBD2 (6 bases). Per germline, CDR1 WNHNN and CDR2 SYGVQD (reference sequence). The CDR3 consists of 12 residues. Trimming removed 10 bases from V and 2 bases from J, with 12 bases in between.

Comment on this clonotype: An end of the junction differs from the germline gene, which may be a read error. CDR3 DNA sequence: TGCGCCAGCAGCATAGGACATGGCTACGAGCAGTACTTT. As protein: CASSIGHGYEQYF. The rearrangement uses TRBV5-1 and TRBJ2-7, with D possibly TRBD1 on 5 matching bases. Germline CDR1 and CDR2: SGHRS and YFSETQ. This CDR3 region has 13 residues.

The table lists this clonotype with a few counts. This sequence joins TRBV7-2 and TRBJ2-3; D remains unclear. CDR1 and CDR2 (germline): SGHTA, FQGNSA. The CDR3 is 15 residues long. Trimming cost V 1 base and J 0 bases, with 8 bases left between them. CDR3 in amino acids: CASSLGPPSTDTQYF. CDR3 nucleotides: TGTGCCAGCAGCTTAGGCCCACCTAGCACAGATACGCAGTATTTT.

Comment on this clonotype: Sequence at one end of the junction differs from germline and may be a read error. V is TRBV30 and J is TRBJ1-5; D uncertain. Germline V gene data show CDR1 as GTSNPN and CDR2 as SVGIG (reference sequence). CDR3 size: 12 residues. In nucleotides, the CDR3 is TGTGCCTGGGGGTCCAGCAATCAGCCCCAGAATTTT. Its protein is CAWGSSNQPQNF.

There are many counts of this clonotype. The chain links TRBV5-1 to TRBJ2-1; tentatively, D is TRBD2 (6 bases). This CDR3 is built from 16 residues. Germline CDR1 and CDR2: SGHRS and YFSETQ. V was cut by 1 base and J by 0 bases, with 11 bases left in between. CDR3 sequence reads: CASSLSSGHSYNEQFF. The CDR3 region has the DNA TGCGCCAGCAGCTTGAGTAGCGGCCACTCCTACAATGAGCAGTTCTTC. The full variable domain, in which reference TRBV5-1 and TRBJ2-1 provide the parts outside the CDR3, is KAGVTQTPRYLIKTRGQQVTLSCSPISGHRSVSWYQQTPGQGLQFLFEYFSETQRNKGNFPGRFSGRQFSNSRSEMNVSTLELGDSALYLCASSLSSGHSYNEQFFGPGTRLTVL.

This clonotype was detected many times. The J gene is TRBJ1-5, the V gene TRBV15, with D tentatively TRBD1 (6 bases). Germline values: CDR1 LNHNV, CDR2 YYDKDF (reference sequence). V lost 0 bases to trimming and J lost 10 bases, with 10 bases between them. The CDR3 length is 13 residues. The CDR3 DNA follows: TGTGCCACCAGCAGAGATGACAGGAGACCCCAGCATTTT. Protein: CATSRDDRRPQHF.

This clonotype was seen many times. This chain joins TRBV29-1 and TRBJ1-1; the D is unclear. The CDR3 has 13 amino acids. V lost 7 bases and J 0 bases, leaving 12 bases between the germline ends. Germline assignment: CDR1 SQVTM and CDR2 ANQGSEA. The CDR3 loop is CSAERAMNTEAFF. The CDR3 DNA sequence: TGCAGCGCGGAGCGGGCCATGAACACTGAAGCTTTCTTT.

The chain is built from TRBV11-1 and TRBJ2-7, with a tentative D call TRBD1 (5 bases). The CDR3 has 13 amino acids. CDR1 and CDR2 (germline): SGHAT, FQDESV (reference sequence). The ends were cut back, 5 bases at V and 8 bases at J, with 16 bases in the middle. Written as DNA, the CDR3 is TGTGCCAGCAGCCAAGGGGAAAGGACAAAGCAGTACTTC. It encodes CASSQGERTKQYF.

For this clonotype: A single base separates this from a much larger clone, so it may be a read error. The CDR3 region has the DNA TGTGCCAGCAACTTCTCCGTGCAGACGTTATACTATGGCTACACCTTC. The encoded protein is CASNFSVQTLYYGYTF. V usage is TRBV5-5 and J usage is TRBJ1-2; D unclear. V lost 6 bases and J lost 3, with 21 bases in between. Germline V gene lookup returns CDR1 SGHKS and CDR2 YYEKEE (reference sequence). This CDR3 is 16 amino acids long.

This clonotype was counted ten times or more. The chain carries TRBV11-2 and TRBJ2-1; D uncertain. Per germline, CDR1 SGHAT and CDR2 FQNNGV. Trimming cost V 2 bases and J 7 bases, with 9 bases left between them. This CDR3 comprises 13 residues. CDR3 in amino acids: CASSLSPENEQFF. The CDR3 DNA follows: TGTGCCAGCAGCTTATCGCCAGAGAATGAGCAGTTCTTC. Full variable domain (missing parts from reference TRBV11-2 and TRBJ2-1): EAGVAQSPRYKIIEKRQSVAFWCNPISGHATLYWYQQILGQGPKLLIQFQNNGVVDDSQLPKDRFSAERLKGVDSTLKIQPAKLEDSAVYLCASSLSPENEQFFGPGTRLTVL.

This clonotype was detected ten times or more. In DNA, the CDR3 is TGTGCCAGCAGCTTGGATTCGATAGCAGGCTTTGGGGATCAGCCCCAGCATTTT. Protein product: CASSLDSIAGFGDQPQHF. The chain links TRBV5-5 to TRBJ1-5; unclear D gene. This CDR3 contains 18 residues. The germline gives CDR1 SGHKS, CDR2 YYEKEE (reference sequence). V lost 0 bases and J lost 5, with 21 bases in between.

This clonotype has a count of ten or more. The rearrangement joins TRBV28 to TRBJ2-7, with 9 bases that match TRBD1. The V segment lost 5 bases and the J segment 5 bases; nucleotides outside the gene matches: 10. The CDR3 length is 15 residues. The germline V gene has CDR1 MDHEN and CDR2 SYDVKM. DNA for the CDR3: TGTGCCAGCAGTGCTCCGGGACAGGGTTCCCACGAGCAGTACTTC. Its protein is CASSAPGQGSHEQYF.

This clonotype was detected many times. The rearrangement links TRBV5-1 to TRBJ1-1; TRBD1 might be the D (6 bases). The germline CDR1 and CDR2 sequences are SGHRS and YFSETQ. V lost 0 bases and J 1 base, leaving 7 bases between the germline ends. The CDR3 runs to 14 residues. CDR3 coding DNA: TGCGCCAGCAGCTTGGTGACAGGGAACACTGAAGCTTTCTTT. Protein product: CASSLVTGNTEAFF.

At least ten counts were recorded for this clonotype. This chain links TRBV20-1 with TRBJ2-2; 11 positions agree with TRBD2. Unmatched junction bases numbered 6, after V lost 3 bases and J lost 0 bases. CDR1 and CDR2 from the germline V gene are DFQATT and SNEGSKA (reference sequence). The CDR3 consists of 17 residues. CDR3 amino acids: CSASWLAGGSNTGELFF. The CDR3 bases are TGCAGTGCTAGTTGGCTAGCGGGGGGTTCGAACACCGGGGAGCTGTTTTTT.